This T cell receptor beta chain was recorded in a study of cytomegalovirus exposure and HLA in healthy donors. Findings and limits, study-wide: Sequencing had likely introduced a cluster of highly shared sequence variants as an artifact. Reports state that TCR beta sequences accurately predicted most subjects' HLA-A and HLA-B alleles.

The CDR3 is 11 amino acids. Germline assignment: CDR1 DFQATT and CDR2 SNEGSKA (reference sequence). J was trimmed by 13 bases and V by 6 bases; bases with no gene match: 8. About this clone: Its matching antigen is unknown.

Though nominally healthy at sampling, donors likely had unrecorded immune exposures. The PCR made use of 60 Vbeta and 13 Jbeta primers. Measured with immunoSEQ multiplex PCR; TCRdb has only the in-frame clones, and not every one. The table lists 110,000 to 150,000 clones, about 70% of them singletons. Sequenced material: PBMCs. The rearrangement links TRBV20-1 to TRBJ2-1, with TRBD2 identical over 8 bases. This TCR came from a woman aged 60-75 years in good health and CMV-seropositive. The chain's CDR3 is CSAETSGPQFF. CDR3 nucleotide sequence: TGCAGTGCGGAAACTAGCGGCCCACAGTTCTTC.